The source of this T cell receptor (beta chain) is a study of T cell repertoires in cytomegalovirus infection (dated 2019 in TCRdb). Some background on the complete study: Recently identified HLA-C-restricted CMV epitopes, whose presentation resists viral immunomodulation, were targeted by peptide stimulations together with well-studied HLA-B-restricted epitopes. Donor HLA type was relevant to the analysis, as public TCR beta signatures indicated carriage of CMV infection together with the matching HLA type.

Study-level results and caveats: In both this cohort and an independent cohort of under 450 donors, the cumulative frequency of public TCR beta family members distinguished carriers of CMV infection plus the relevant HLA type. The ex vivo response was dominated by HLA-C-restricted CMV-specific TCR beta clonotypes, which also provided the single most frequent clonotype in two of eight donors.

This clonotype has just a few counts. Its target antigen remains unknown. No clone much larger than this one lies a single base away; base qualities are absent. Reading the label with the study, this specimen's treatment or condition is: in vitro stimulation with specific CMV peptide epitopes to enrich CMV-specific T cells. Data came from an Illumina HiSeq 1500. TCRdb took the public reads, trimmed them with fastp at Q25, ran MiXCR for clone calling and kept in-frame beta chains. Rows merge per CDR3 protein into single entries with the most common DNA and genes. The sample table contains fewer than 650,000 distinct CDR3 sequences; only one count was recorded for 40% of them. The ten largest make up 48% of the sample. CDR3 length: 13 amino acids, cysteine to phenylalanine. The only DNA kept is the CDR3, 39 bases in frame from the first base. Trimming takes 0 bases from V and 7 bases from J, and the germline ends sit 8 bases apart. The germline V gene encodes CDR1 SGHRS and CDR2 YFSETQ.

The source is a human donor in good health (CMV status not recorded). Some clones in this sample may be carry-over from other donors' samples. The chain employs TRBV5-1 and TRBJ2-1; the D segment cannot be called with confidence. The starting material was cultured PBMCs, obtained from culture after CMV antigen stimulation. CDR3 region: CASSLVMGNEQFF. The DNA reads TGCGCCAGCAGCTTGGTAATGGGAAATGAGCAGTTCTTC.